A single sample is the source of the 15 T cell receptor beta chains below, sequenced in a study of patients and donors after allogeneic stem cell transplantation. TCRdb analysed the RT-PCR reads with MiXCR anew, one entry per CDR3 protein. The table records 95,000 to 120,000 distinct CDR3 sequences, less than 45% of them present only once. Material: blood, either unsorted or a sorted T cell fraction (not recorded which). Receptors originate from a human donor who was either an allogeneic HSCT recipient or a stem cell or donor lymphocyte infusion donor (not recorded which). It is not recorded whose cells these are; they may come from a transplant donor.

CDR3 residues: CASSPGSVGTYEQYF. CDR3 bases: TGTGCCAGCAGCCCGGGATCTGTGGGCACCTACGAGCAGTACTTC. V gene TRBV28 combines with J gene TRBJ2-7; possibly TRBD2 for D (5 bases). The ends were cut back, 6 bases at V and 2 bases at J, with 17 bases in the middle. In germline, CDR1 is MDHEN, CDR2 SYDVKM. The CDR3 runs to 15 residues.

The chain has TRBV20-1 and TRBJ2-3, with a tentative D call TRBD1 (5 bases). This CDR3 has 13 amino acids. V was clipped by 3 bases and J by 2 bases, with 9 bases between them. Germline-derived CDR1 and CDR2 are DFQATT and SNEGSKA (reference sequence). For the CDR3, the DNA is TGCAGTGCTAGGGACACAACCACAGATACGCAGTATTTT. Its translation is CSARDTTTDTQYF.

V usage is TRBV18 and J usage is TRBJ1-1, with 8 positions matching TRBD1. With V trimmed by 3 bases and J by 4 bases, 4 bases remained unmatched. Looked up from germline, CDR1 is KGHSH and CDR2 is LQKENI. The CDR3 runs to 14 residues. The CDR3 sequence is CASSPDRVPTEAFF. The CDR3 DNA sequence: TGTGCCAGCTCACCGGACAGGGTCCCCACTGAAGCTTTCTTT.

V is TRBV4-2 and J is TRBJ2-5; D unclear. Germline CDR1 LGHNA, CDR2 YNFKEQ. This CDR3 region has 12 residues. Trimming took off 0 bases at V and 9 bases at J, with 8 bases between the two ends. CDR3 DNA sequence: TGTGCCAGCAGCCAAGAGTACTCGGCCCAGTACTTC. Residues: CASSQEYSAQYF.

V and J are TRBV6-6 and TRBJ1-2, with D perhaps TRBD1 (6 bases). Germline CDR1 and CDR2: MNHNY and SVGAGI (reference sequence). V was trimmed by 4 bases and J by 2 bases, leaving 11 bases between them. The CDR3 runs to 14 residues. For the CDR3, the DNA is TGTGCCAGCAGTTTAGACAGGCGGAACTATGGCTACACCTTC. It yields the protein CASSLDRRNYGYTF.

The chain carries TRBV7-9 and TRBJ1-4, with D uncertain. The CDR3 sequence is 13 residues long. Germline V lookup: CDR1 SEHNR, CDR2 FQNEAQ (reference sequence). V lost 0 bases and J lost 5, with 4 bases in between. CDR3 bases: TGTGCCAGCAGCTTAGCCGGAAATGAAAAACTGTTTTTT. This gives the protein CASSLAGNEKLFF. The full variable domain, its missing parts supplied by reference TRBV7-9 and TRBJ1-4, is DTGVSQNPRHKITKRGQNVTFRCDPISEHNRLYWYRQTLGQGPEFLTYFQNEAQLEKSRLLSDRFSAERPKGSFSTLEIQRTEQGDSAMYLCASSLAGNEKLFFGSGTQLSVL.

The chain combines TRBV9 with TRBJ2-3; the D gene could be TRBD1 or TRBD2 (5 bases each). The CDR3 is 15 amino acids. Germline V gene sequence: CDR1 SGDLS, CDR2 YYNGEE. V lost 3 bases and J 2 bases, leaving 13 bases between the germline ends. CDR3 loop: CASSARDAITDTQYF. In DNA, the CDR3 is TGTGCCAGCAGCGCACGGGACGCTATCACAGATACGCAGTATTTT.

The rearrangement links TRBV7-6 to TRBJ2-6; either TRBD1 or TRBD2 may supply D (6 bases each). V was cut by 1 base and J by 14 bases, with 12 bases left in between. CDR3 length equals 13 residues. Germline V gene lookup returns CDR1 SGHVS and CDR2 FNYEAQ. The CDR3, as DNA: TGTGCCAGCAGCTTAGAGGGGGGACAACTCCTGACTTTC. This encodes CASSLEGGQLLTF.

The CDR3 DNA reads TGTGCCAGCAGTACTCGGACAGGATCTCAAGCTTTCTTT. This gives the protein CASSTRTGSQAFF. V is TRBV6-5 and J is TRBJ1-1, with TRBD1 identical over 7 bases. Germline V CDR1 and CDR2: MNHEY, SVGAGI. The CDR3 runs to 13 residues. J was trimmed by 9 bases and V by 5 bases; bases with no gene match: 9.

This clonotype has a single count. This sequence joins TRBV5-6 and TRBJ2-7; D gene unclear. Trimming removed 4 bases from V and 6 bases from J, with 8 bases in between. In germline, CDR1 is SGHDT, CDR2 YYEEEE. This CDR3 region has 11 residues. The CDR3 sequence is CASSRMGEQYF. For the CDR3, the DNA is TGTGCCAGCAGCAGAATGGGCGAGCAGTACTTC. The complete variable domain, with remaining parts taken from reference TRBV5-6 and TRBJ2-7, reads DAGVTQSPTHLIKTRGQQVTLRCSPKSGHDTVSWYQQALGQGPQFIFQYYEEEERQRGNFPDRFSGHQFPNYSSELNVNALLLGDSALYLCASSRMGEQYFGPGTRLTVT.

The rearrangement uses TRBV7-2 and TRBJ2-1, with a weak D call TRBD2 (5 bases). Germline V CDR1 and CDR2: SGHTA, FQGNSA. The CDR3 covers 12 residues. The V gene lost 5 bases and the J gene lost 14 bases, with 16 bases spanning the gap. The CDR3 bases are TGTGCCAGCAGCCCGGGAACGCCTTTTGAGTTCTTC. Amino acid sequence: CASSPGTPFEFF.

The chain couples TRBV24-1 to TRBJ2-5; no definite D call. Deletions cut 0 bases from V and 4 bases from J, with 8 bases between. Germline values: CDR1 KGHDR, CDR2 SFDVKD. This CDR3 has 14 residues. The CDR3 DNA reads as TGTGCCACCAGTGATTTGCGGATGGGAGAGACCCAGTACTTC. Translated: CATSDLRMGETQYF.

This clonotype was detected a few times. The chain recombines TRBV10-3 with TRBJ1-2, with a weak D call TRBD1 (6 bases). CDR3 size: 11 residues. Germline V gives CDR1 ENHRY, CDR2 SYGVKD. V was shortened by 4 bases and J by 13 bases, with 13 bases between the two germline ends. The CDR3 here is CAISGRDTATF. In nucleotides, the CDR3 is TGTGCCATCAGTGGGAGGGACACGGCCACCTTC.

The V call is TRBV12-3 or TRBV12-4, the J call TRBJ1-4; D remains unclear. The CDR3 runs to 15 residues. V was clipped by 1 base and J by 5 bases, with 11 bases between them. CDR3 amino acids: CASSLGAGQNEKLFF. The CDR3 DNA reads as TGTGCCAGCAGTTTAGGGGCGGGCCAGAATGAAAAACTGTTTTTT.

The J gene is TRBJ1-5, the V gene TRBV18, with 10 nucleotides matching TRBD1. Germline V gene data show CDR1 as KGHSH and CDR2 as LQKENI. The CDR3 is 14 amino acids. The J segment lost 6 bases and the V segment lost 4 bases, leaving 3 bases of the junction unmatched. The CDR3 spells CASSRTGGSQPQHF. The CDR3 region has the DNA TGTGCCAGCTCACGGACAGGGGGGAGTCAGCCCCAGCATTTT.